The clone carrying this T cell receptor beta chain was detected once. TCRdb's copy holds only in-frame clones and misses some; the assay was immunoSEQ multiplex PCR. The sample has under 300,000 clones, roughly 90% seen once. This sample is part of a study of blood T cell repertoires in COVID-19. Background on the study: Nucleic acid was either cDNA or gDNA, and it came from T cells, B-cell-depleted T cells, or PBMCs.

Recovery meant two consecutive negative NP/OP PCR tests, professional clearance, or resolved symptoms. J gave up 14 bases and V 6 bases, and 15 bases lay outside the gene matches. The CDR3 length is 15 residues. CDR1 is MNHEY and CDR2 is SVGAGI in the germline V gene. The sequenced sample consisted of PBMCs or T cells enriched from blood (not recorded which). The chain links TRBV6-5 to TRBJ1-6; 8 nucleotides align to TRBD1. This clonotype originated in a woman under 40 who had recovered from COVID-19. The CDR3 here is CASRYNDRGFLALHF. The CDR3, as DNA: TGTGCCAGCAGGTATAACGACAGGGGTTTCCTGGCCCTCCACTTT.